This T cell receptor beta chain was observed in a study of human T cells and chemical hapten exposure. Study-level information: Readings were taken at 6 days from patch tests that had applied 0.01% DPC to the upper back.

Stated time point: pre-sensitization, week 0. Treatment defined: therapeutic diphenylcyclopropenone sensitization with weekly scalp DPC. The table lists this clonotype with a few counts. As yet, its antigen is unknown. General observations from the study: TCRs above 1 in 1000 frequency did not change with DPC sensitization.

TCRdb recomputed calls from the RACE reads with MiXCR, one row per CDR3 protein. This table has about 110,000 distinct CDR3 sequences, more than 10% appearing once. With V trimmed by 0 bases and J by 7 bases, 3 bases remained unmatched. This CDR3 is built from 15 residues. CDR1 DFQATT and CDR2 SNEGSKA come from the germline V gene (reference sequence). This clonotype was sampled from a woman aged 45-60 years with alopecia areata. Some clones in this sample may be carry-over from other donors' samples. The chain combines TRBV20-1 with TRBJ1-4; 12 bases are a match to TRBD1. The sequencing here drew on whole blood, taken in connection with sensitization to the hapten diphenylcyclopropenone (DPC). CDR3 amino acids: CSARDTGQGAEKLFF. CDR3 DNA: TGCAGTGCTAGAGATACGGGACAGGGGGCTGAAAAACTGTTTTTT.